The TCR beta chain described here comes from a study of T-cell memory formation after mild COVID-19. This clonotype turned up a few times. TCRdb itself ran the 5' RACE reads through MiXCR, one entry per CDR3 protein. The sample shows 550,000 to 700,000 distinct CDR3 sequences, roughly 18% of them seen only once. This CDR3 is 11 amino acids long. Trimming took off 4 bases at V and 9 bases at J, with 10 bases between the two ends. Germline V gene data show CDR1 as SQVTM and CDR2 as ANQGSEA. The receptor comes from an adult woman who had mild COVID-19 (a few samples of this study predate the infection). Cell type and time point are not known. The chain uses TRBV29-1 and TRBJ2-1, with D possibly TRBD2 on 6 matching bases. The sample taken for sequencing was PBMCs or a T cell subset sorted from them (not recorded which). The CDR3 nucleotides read TGCAGCGTTGCAAGGGGAGGTGAGCAGTTCTTC. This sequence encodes CSVARGGEQFF.